This T cell receptor beta chain emerged from a study of CXCR4 blockade with PD-1 therapy in pancreatic cancer. The study's findings and limits: Tumor clonality averaged around 0.14 versus 0.05 in healthy blood, not predicting survival. Antigen-specificity overlap of convergent dominant clones remained unconfirmed.

V shed 5 bases and J shed 7 bases, with 22 bases lying between them. This CDR3 has 15 amino acids. CDR1 and CDR2 (germline): SGHRS, YFSETQ. This clone was seen only once. What it binds is unknown. Using immunoSEQ multiplex PCR, the repertoire was profiled, and TCRdb retains in-frame clones only, with some absent. The sample has 1,700 or so clones; 39% are singletons. This TCR was sampled from a human donor with pancreatic ductal adenocarcinoma. The sample taken for sequencing was tumor tissue. This chain links TRBV5-1 with TRBJ2-7; TRBD1 or TRBD2 may be the D gene (6 bases each). The CDR3 sequence is CASRAGTRRGWEQYF. As DNA, the CDR3 is TGCGCCAGCAGAGCCGGGACACGGCGGGGTTGGGAGCAGTACTTC.